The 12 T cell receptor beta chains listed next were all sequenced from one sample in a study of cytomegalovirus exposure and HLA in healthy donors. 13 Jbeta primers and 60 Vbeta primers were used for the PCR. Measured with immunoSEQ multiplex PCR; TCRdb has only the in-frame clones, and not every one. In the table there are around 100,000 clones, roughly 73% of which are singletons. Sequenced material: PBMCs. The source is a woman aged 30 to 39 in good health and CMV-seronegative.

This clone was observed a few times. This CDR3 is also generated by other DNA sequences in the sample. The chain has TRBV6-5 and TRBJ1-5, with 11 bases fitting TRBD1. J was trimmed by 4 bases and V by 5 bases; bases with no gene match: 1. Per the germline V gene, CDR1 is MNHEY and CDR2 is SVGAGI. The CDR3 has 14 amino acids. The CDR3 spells CASSRDRGNQPQHF. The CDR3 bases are TGTGCCAGCAGTCGGGACAGGGGGAATCAGCCCCAGCATTTT.

The CDR3 sequence: CAISEDRGYGYTF. CDR3 in DNA: TGTGCCATCAGTGAGGACAGGGGCTATGGCTACACCTTC. V and J are TRBV10-3 and TRBJ1-2; 8 nucleotides align to TRBD1. Germline V gene data show CDR1 as ENHRY and CDR2 as SYGVKD. V lost 2 bases and J lost 4; bases outside the gene matches: 0. The CDR3 sequence is 13 residues long.

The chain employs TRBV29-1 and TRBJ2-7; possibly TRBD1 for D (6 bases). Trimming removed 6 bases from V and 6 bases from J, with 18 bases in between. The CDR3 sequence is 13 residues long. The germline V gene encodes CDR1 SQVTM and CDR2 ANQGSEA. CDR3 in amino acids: CSVGTQGVVEQYF. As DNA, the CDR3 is TGCAGCGTAGGAACACAGGGTGTGGTCGAGCAGTACTTC.

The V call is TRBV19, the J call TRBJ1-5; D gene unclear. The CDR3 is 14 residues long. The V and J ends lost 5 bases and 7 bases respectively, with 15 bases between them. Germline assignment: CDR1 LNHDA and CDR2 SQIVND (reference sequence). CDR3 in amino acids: CASSSRGGEQPQHF. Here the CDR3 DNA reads TGTGCCAGTAGTTCGCGAGGAGGAGAACAGCCCCAGCATTTT. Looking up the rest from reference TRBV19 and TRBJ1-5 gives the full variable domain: DGGITQSPKYLFRKEGQNVTLSCEQNLNHDAMYWYRQDPGQGLRLIYYSQIVNDFQKGDIAEGYSVSREKKESFPLTVTSAQKNPTAFYLCASSSRGGEQPQHFGDGTRLSIL.

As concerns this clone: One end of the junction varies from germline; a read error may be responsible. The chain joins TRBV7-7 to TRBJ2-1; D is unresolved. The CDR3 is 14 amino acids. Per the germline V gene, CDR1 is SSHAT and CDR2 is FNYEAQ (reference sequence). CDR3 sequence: CASSVQPDSNEQFF. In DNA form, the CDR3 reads TGTGCTAGCAGCGTGCAGCCAGACTCCAATGAGCAGTTCTTC. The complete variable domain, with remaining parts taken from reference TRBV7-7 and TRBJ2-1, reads GAGVSQSPRYKVTKRGQDVTLRCDPISSHATLYWYQQALGQGPEFLTYFNYEAQPDKSGLPSDRFSAERPEGSISTLTIQRTEQRDSAMYRCASSVQPDSNEQFFGPGTRLTVL.

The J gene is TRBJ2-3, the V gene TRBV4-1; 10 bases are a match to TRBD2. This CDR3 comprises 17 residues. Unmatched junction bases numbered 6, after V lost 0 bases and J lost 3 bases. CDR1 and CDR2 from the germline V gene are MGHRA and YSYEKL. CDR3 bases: TGCGCCAGCAGCCAAGATTACCTAGCGGGAGCGACAGATACGCAGTATTTT. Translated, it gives CASSQDYLAGATDTQYF.

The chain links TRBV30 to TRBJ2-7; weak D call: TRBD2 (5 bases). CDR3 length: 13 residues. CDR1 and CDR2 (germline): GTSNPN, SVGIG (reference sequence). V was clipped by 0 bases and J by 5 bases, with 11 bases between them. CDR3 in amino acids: CAWSVPPGNEQYF. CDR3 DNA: TGTGCCTGGAGTGTCCCCCCCGGGAACGAGCAGTACTTC.

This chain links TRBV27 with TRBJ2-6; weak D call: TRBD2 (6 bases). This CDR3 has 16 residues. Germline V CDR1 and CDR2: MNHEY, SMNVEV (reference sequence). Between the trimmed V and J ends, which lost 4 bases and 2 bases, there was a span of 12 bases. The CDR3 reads CASSSMGLTGANVLTF. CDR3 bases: TGTGCCAGCAGTTCGATGGGACTGACTGGGGCCAACGTCCTGACTTTC. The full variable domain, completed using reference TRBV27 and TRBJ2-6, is EAQVTQNPRYLITVTGKKLTVTCSQNMNHEYMSWYRQDPGLGLRQIYYSMNVEVTDKGDVPEGYKVSRKEKRNFPLILESPSPNQTSLYFCASSSMGLTGANVLTFGAGSRLTVL.

The CDR3 protein is CASRREGLAAFGGELFF. CDR3 DNA sequence: TGTGCCAGTAGACGGGAGGGACTAGCGGCGTTCGGCGGGGAGCTGTTTTTT. The chain carries TRBV19 and TRBJ2-2; 11 bases line up with TRBD2. V shed 6 bases, J shed 7 bases, and the junction held 13 bases outside the gene matches. CDR1 and CDR2 from the germline V gene are LNHDA and SQIVND (reference sequence). The CDR3 has 17 residues.

CDR3 protein: CASSLAQGSTYEQYF. Here the CDR3 DNA reads TGTGCCAGCAGCTTAGCACAGGGCAGCACCTACGAGCAGTACTTC. The gene calls are TRBV11-2 and TRBJ2-7; D may be TRBD1 (6 bases). The CDR3 sequence is 15 residues long. Germline values: CDR1 SGHAT, CDR2 FQNNGV. The germline V and J ends were trimmed by 1 base and 2 bases, with 12 bases remaining between them.

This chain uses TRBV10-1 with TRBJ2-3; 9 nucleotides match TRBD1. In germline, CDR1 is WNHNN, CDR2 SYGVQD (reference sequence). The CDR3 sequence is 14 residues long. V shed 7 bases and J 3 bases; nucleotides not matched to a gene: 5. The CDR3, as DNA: TGCGCCAGCACCCCGGGACAGGGTACAGATACGCAGTATTTT. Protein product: CASTPGQGTDTQYF.

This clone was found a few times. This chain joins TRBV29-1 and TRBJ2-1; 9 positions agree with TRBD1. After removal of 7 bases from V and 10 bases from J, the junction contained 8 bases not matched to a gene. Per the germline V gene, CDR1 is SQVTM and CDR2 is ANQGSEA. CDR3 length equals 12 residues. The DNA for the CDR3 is TGCAGCGATTCGACAGGGGGAGGCGAGCAGTTCTTC. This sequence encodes CSDSTGGGEQFF.